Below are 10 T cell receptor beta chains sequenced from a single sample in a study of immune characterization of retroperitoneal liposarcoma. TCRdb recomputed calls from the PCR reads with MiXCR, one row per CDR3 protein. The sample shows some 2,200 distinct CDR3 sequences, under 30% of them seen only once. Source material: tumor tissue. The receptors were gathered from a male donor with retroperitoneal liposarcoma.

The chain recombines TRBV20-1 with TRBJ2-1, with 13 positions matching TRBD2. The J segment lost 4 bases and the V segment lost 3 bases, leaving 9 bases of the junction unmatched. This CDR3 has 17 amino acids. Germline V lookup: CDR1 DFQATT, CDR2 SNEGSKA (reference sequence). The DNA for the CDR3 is TGCAGTGCTAGGGGGGAGGGGACTAGCGGGAAGTACAATGAGCAGTTCTTC. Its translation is CSARGEGTSGKYNEQFF.

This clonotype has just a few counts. The CDR3 spells CASSLLAGGTYEQYF. As DNA, the CDR3 is TGTGCCAGCAGTCTACTAGCGGGAGGGACCTACGAGCAGTACTTC. The V and J genes are TRBV6-8 and TRBJ2-1; 13 bases match TRBD2. Near its end, the DNA agrees better with TRBJ2-7, so the J call may be wrong. Germline-derived CDR1 and CDR2 are MNHGY and SAAAGT. This CDR3 has 15 residues.

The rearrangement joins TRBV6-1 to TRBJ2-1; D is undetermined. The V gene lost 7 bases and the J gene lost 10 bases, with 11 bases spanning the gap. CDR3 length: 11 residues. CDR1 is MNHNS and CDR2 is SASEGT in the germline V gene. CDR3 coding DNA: TGTGCCAGCACCATAAACTACGAGCAGTTCTTC. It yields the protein CASTINYEQFF.

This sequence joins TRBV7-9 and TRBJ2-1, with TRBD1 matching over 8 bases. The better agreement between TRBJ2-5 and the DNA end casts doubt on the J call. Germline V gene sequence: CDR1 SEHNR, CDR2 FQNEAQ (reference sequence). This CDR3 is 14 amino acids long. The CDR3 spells CASRSAGGLETQYF. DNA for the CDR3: TGTGCCAGCAGGTCCGCAGGGGGCCTAGAGACCCAGTACTTC.

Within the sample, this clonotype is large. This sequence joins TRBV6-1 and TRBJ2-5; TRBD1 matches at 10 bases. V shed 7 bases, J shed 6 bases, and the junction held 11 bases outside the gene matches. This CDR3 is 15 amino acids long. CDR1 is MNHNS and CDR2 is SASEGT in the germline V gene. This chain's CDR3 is CASTLSSTGGKTQYF. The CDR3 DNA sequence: TGTGCCAGCACCCTCTCGTCGACAGGGGGCAAGACCCAGTACTTC.

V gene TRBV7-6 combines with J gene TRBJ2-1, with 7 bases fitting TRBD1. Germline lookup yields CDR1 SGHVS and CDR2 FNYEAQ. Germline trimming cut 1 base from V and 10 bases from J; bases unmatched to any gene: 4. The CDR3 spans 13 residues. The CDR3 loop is CASSLGQGMEQFF. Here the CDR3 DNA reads TGTGCCAGCAGCTTAGGACAGGGTATGGAGCAGTTCTTC.

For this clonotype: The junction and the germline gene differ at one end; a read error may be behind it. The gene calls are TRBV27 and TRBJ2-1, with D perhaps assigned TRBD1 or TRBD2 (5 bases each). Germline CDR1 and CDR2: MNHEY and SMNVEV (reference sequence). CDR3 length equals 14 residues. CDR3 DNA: TGTGTCAGCAGTCCCCGGGACGGGGAAGAGACCCAGTTCTTC. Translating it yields CVSSPRDGEETQFF.

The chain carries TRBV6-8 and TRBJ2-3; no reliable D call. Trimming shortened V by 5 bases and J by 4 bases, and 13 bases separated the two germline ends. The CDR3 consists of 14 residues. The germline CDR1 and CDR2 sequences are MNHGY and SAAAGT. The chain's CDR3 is CASSRSDFADTQYF. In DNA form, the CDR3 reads TGTGCCAGCAGTCGGAGTGATTTCGCAGATACGCAGTATTTT.

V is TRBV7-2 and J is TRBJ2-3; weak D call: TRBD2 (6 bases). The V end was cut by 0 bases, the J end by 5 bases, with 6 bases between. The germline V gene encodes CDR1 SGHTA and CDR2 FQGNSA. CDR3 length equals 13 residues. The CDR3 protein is CASSLAGGDTQYF. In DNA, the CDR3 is TGTGCCAGCAGCTTAGCGGGAGGAGATACGCAGTATTTT.

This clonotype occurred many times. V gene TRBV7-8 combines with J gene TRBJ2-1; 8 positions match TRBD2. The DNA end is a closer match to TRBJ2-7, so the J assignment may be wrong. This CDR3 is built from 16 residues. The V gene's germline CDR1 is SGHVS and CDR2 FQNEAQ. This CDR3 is CASSVASGLAYNEQYF. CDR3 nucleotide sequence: TGTGCCAGCAGCGTCGCTAGCGGGTTGGCCTACAATGAGCAGTACTTC.